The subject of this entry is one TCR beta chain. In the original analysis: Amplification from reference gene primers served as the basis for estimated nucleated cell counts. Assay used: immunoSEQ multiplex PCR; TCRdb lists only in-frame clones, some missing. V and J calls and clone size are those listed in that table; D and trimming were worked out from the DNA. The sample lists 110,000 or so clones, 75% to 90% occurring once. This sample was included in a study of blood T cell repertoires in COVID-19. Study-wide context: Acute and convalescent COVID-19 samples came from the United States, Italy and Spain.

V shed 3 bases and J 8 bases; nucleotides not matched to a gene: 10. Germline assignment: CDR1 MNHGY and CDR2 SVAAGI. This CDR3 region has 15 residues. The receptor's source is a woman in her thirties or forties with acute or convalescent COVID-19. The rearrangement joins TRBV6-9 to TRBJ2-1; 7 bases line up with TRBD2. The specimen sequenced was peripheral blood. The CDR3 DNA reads TGTGCCAGCAGTTACGGGGGAGGGAGATCGGATGAGCAGTTCTTC. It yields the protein CASSYGGGRSDEQFF.